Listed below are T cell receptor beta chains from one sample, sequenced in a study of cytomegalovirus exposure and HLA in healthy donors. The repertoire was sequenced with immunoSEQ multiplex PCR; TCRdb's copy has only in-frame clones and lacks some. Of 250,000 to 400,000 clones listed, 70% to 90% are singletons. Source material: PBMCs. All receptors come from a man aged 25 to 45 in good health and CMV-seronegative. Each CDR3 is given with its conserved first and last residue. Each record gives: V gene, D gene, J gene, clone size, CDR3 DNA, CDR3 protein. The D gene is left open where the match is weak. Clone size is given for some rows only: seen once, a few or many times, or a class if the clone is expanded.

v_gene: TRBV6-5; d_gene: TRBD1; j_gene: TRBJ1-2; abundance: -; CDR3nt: TGTGCCAGCAGTGAACAGGGGTCCTATGGCTACACCTTC; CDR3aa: CASSEQGSYGYTF
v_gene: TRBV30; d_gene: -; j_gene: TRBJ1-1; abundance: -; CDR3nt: TGTGCCTCGCTATCCGAACCGAACACTGAAGCTTTCTTT; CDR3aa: CASLSEPNTEAFF
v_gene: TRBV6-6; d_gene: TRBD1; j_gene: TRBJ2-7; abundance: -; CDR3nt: TGTGCCAGCAGCTCGCAGGGGGCCTACGAGCAGTACTTC; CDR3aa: CASSSQGAYEQYF
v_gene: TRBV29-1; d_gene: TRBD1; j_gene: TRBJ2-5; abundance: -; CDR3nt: TGCAGCGTTGCTCTGGGACAGGGTGTGACCCAGTACTTC; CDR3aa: CSVALGQGVTQYF
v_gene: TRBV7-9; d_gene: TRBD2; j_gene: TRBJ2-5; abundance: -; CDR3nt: TGTGCCAGCAGCCGCGGGGGGGCCTCAGAGACCCAGTACTTC; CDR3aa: CASSRGGASETQYF
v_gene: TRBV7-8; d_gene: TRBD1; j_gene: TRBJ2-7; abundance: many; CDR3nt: TGTGCCAGCAGCAACAGGGGCCACGAGCAGTACTTC; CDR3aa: CASSNRGHEQYF
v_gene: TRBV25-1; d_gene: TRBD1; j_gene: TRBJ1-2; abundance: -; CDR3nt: TGTGCCAGCAGGTCCGGGACAGCCTTCGACAGCTACACCTTC; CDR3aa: CASRSGTAFDSYTF
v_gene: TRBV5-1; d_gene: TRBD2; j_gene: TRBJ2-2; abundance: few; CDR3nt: TGCGCCAGCAGCAAGGACCACATGTTACCGGGACTAGCGGGTACCGGGGAGCTGTTTTTT; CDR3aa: CASSKDHMLPGLAGTGELFF
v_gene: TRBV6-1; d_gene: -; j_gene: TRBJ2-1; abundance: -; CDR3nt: TGTGCCATCCAAAAAACAGGGTTGGATGAGCAGTTCTTC; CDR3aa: CAIQKTGLDEQFF
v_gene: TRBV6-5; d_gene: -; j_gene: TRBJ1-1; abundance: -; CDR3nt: TGTGCCAGCAGTTACTCGATCGGCACTGAAGCTTTCTTT; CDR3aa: CASSYSIGTEAFF